One sample yielded the 19 T cell receptor beta chains listed below, sequenced in a study of control samples from healthy donors and cancer patients. Sequencing used immunoSEQ multiplex PCR; TCRdb keeps in-frame clones, though not all of them. The top ten clones hold 28% of a sample with around 75,000 clones, approximately 80% of them seen once. The sequenced sample consisted of blood. Source of these receptors: a man in his fifties or sixties in good health.

The V call is TRBV2, the J call TRBJ2-3, with D hard to call. The V end lost 3 bases, the J end lost 6 bases, and 7 bases lay between the germline ends. CDR1 and CDR2 from the germline V gene are SNHLY and FYNNEI. This CDR3 contains 12 residues. CDR3: CASSERSDTQYF. The CDR3 DNA reads TGTGCCAGCAGTGAGAGGAGTGATACGCAGTATTTT.

The chain links TRBV4-1 to TRBJ2-5, with D possibly matching TRBD2 (6 bases). This CDR3 is 17 amino acids long. The germline V gene encodes CDR1 MGHRA and CDR2 YSYEKL. Trimming took off 0 bases at V and 3 bases at J, with 17 bases between the two ends. CDR3 residues: CASSQDILGGVEETQYF. DNA of the CDR3: TGCGCCAGCAGCCAAGATATATTAGGAGGGGTGGAAGAGACCCAGTACTTC.

The chain employs TRBV10-3 and TRBJ2-5, with D tentatively TRBD1 (5 bases). V lost 8 bases and J lost 2, with 15 bases in between. In germline, CDR1 is ENHRY, CDR2 SYGVKD. The CDR3 covers 14 residues. In DNA form, the CDR3 reads TGTGCCATCTGTGGACATCCAATTCAAGAGACCCAGTACTTC. Amino acids: CAICGHPIQETQYF.

J is TRBJ1-2 and V is TRBV21-1; TRBD1 is the table's D call, not checked against the DNA. TRBV21-1 counts as a pseudogene. This CDR3 has 15 residues. Written as DNA, the CDR3 is TGTGCCAGCAGCTCTCAAAGCGGACAGGGTTTTGGCTACACCTTC. As protein: CASSSQSGQGFGYTF.

This clone was observed a handful of times. This chain connects TRBV5-6 to TRBJ2-7; no definite D call. CDR1 and CDR2 from the germline V gene are SGHDT and YYEEEE. This CDR3 spans 11 amino acids. V was cut by 2 bases and J by 7 bases, with 7 bases left in between. CDR3 nucleotides: TGTGCCAGCAGCTTCGTCGAAGAGCAGTACTTC. This encodes CASSFVEEQYF.

The J gene is TRBJ1-1, the V gene TRBV25-1; a possible D gene is TRBD1 (6 bases). Germline-derived CDR1 and CDR2 are MGHDK and SYGVNS. Between the trimmed V and J ends, which lost 7 bases and 0 bases, there was a span of 15 bases. The CDR3 is made up of 15 amino acids. CDR3 protein: CASIPNRVLNTEAFF. CDR3 DNA: TGTGCCAGCATCCCCAACAGGGTTCTGAACACTGAAGCTTTCTTT.

The V gene is TRBV19, the J gene TRBJ2-7; TRBD1 is a possible D gene (6 bases). The CDR3 is made up of 15 amino acids. V gave up 8 bases and J gave up 1 base, with 18 bases separating them. Germline V gene data show CDR1 as LNHDA and CDR2 as SQIVND (reference sequence). The CDR3 DNA sequence: TGTGCCAGTTATGGGCGGCACAGGGAATCCTACGAGCAGTACTTC. This sequence encodes CASYGRHRESYEQYF.

This CDR3 is CASSLAPPGLSTDTQYF. The CDR3 DNA follows: TGTGCCAGCAGCTTAGCCCCTCCGGGACTAAGCACAGATACGCAGTATTTT. The chain carries TRBV11-3 and TRBJ2-3; TRBD2 agrees at 7 bases. The junction had 7 bases not matched to a gene; V was cut back by 1 base and J by 0 bases. CDR1 and CDR2 (germline): SGHNT, YENEEA. There are 17 residues in the CDR3. Full variable domain (missing parts from reference TRBV11-3 and TRBJ2-3): EAGVVQSPRYKIIEKKQPVAFWCNPISGHNTLYWYLQNLGQGPELLIRYENEEAVDDSQLPKDRFSAERLKGVDSTLKIQPAELGDSAVYLCASSLAPPGLSTDTQYFGPGTRLTVL.

The gene calls are TRBV10-1 and TRBJ1-1; TRBD1 might be the D (6 bases). The CDR3 contains 13 residues. V gave up 1 base and J gave up 8 bases, with 11 bases separating them. The germline V gene has CDR1 WNHNN and CDR2 SYGVQD (reference sequence). CDR3: CASSEWITGEAFF. In DNA, the CDR3 is TGCGCCAGCAGTGAGTGGATAACAGGGGAAGCTTTCTTT.

J is TRBJ2-6 and V is TRBV7-9, with a weak D call TRBD2 (5 bases). V lost 5 bases, J lost 3 bases, and 17 bases lay in between. This CDR3 is 17 amino acids long. Per the germline V gene, CDR1 is SEHNR and CDR2 is FQNEAQ (reference sequence). The CDR3 loop reads CASSQIAGLDGANVLTF. CDR3 nucleotides: TGTGCCAGCAGCCAAATTGCCGGACTGGATGGGGCCAACGTCCTGACTTTC.

V usage is TRBV4-3 and J usage is TRBJ1-6; no clear D gene. The CDR3 has 13 residues. CDR1 and CDR2 (germline): LGHNA, YSLEER. Trimming took off 1 base at V and 8 bases at J, with 6 bases between the two ends. CDR3 protein: CASSQGGDSPLHF. CDR3 DNA sequence: TGCGCCAGCAGCCAAGGGGGAGATTCACCCCTCCACTTT.

This clone occurred a few times. CDR3 nucleotides: TGTGCCAGCAGCCGGGCTATCGGTCCCAATCAGCCCCAGCATTTT. It codes for CASSRAIGPNQPQHF. This chain joins TRBV5-6 and TRBJ1-5; D not certain. The germline CDR1 and CDR2 sequences are SGHDT and YYEEEE. Trimming stripped 4 bases from V and 3 bases from J, with 14 bases between. This CDR3 is 15 amino acids long.

This clone has just a few counts. This chain connects TRBV5-1 to TRBJ2-1; TRBD1 matches at 8 bases. V was pared by 3 bases and J by 0 bases, with 5 bases of the junction left unmatched. Germline CDR1 SGHRS, CDR2 YFSETQ. The CDR3 loop spans 16 amino acids. CDR3: CASSSGQGFSYNEQFF. The CDR3, as DNA: TGCGCCAGCAGCTCTGGACAGGGTTTCTCCTACAATGAGCAGTTCTTC.

V usage is TRBV21-1 and J usage is TRBJ2-7; TRBD2, the table's D call, lacks a check against the DNA. TRBV21-1 is an annotated pseudogene. The CDR3 length is 13 residues. The CDR3, as DNA: TGTGCCAGCATCCCCTACGAATCCTACGAGCAGTACTTC. Translated: CASIPYESYEQYF.

The rearrangement links TRBV9 to TRBJ1-3, with D perhaps TRBD1 (5 bases). Germline CDR1 is SGDLS and CDR2 is YYNGEE. V was cut by 0 bases and J by 4 bases, with 8 bases left in between. CDR3 length: 14 residues. CDR3 nucleotide sequence: TGTGCCAGCAGCGTAGCGGGGGAGGGAAACACCATATATTTT. This translates into CASSVAGEGNTIYF.

This CDR3 reads CATSRRVSITEAFF. The CDR3, as DNA: TGTGCCACCAGCAGAAGGGTTAGTATCACTGAAGCTTTCTTT. The rearrangement joins TRBV15 to TRBJ1-1, with no clear D. Trimming pared 2 bases from V and 4 bases from J, leaving 11 bases between. The germline V gene has CDR1 LNHNV and CDR2 YYDKDF (reference sequence). The length of the CDR3 is 14 residues.

The rearrangement uses TRBV5-5 and TRBJ2-3, with D perhaps TRBD2 (5 bases). The V gene's germline CDR1 is SGHKS and CDR2 YYEKEE (reference sequence). The CDR3 covers 14 residues. The V gene lost 7 bases and the J gene lost 4 bases, with 16 bases spanning the gap. CDR3 DNA: TGTGCCAGCTCCTCCGGGGTTACTCCAGATACGCAGTATTTT. Translation: CASSSGVTPDTQYF.

This rearrangement joins TRBV30 to TRBJ2-3; 13 bases fit TRBD2. Germline CDR1 is GTSNPN and CDR2 is SVGIG (reference sequence). The V and J ends lost 5 bases and 2 bases, in that order; junction bases with no gene match: 13. CDR3 length equals 18 residues. The CDR3 loop is CAWEARLGTSGNTDTQYF. The CDR3 nucleotides are TGTGCCTGGGAGGCTAGATTAGGGACTAGCGGGAACACAGATACGCAGTATTTT.

CDR3 bases: TGTGCCAGCAGCCGACGAGCGGGGACGACTGGCGGGGAGCTGTTTTTT. Translation: CASSRRAGTTGGELFF. The rearrangement uses TRBV7-7 and TRBJ2-2; TRBD2 agrees at 7 bases. The V segment lost 5 bases and the J segment 7 bases; nucleotides outside the gene matches: 13. CDR1 and CDR2 from the germline V gene are SSHAT and FNYEAQ (reference sequence). The CDR3 loop spans 16 amino acids.